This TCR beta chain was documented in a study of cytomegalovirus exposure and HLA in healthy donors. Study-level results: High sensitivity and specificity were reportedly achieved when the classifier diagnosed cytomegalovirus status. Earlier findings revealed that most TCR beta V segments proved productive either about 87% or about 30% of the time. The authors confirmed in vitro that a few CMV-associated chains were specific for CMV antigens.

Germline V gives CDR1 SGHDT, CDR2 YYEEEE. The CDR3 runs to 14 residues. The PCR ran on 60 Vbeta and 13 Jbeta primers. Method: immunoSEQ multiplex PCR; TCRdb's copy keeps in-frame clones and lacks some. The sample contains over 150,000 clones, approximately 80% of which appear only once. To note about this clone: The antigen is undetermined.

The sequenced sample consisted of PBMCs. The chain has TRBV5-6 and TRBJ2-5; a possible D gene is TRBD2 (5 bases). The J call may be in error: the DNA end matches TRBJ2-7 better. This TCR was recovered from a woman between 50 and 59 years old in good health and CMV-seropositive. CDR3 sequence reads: CASSSGLILYEQYF. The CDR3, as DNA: TGTGCCAGCAGCTCTGGACTTATTCTTTACGAGCAGTACTTC.